This T cell receptor beta chain was sequenced during a study of regulatory T cells in long-lasting Graves disease. Germline-derived CDR1 and CDR2 are LGHDT and YNNKEL (reference sequence). The CDR3 contains 15 residues. Concerning this clonotype: With a much larger clone just one base away, this may be a read error.

Investigators prepared the TCR beta libraries by applying iRepertoire HTBI primers and Arm-PCR of CDR3 regions. TCRdb processed the multiplex PCR reads anew with MiXCR; each CDR3 protein has one entry. The data contain fewer than 550,000 distinct CDR3 sequences, 15% to 20% of them seen just once; the ten biggest clones take up less than 30%. Time point of the sample: newly diagnosed GD, antithyroid drugs for less than 3 months. PBMC RNA was the source of the TCR library. Patients of an endocrinology department in Xi'an, China, were included. This sample also belongs to another study, concerning T cells in Graves' hyperthyroidism and ophthalmopathy. That paper states: Thyroid ultrasound, orbital computed tomography, clinical symptoms, and serum thyroxine and TRAb underpinned diagnoses.

This clonotype was sampled from a woman between 18 and 30 years old with Graves disease. The specimen was peripheral blood mononuclear cells (PBMCs), collected at new diagnosis, from a patient treated with antithyroid drugs. The chain carries TRBV3-1 and TRBJ1-4; 7 bases line up with TRBD1. CDR3 coding DNA: TGTGCCAACAGCCAGGGGGACAGCATTAATGAAAAACTGTTTTTT. Protein sequence: CANSQGDSINEKLFF.